One and the same sample provided the 19 T cell receptor beta chains below, sequenced in a study of T cells in Graves' hyperthyroidism and ophthalmopathy. What was amplified from RNA transcripts were TCR beta CDR3 regions. The HTBI primer set was used in a first-round RT-PCR of the TCR CDR3. TCRdb re-analysed the multiplex PCR reads in MiXCR, keeping a single row per CDR3 protein. This sample has about 560,000 distinct CDR3 sequences; 14% occur once, and the top ten carry more than 11%. Sequencing was done on a sample of blood. All receptors come from a woman in her thirties or forties with Graves' hyperthyroidism.

This clonotype has at least ten counts. The chain joins TRBV2 to TRBJ2-1; D is perhaps TRBD1 or TRBD2 (5 bases each). V lost 2 bases, J lost 6 bases, and 14 bases lay in between. CDR3 size: 15 residues. Germline V CDR1 and CDR2: SNHLY, FYNNEI. As DNA, the CDR3 is TGTGCCAGCAGTGAATCGGCTAGTGGGGGCAATGAGCAGTTCTTC. It yields the protein CASSESASGGNEQFF. Full variable domain (rest looked up from reference TRBV2 and TRBJ2-1): EPEVTQTPSHQVTQMGQEVILRCVPISNHLYFYWYRQILGQKVEFLVSFYNNEISEKSEIFDDQFSVERPDGSNFTLKIRSTKLEDSAMYFCASSESASGGNEQFFGPGTRLTVL.

This clonotype was detected many times. This sequence joins TRBV28 and TRBJ2-1; D gene uncertain. In germline, CDR1 is MDHEN, CDR2 SYDVKM. The length of the CDR3 is 13 residues. The V end was cut by 3 bases, the J end by 7 bases, with 10 bases between. The CDR3 loop reads CASSFESGNEQFF. CDR3 sequence (DNA): TGTGCCAGCAGTTTCGAGTCCGGGAATGAGCAGTTCTTC.

The V and J genes are TRBV4-1 and TRBJ2-5, with D perhaps given as TRBD1 or TRBD2 (5 bases each). V lost 0 bases to trimming and J lost 0 bases, with 17 bases between them. CDR1 and CDR2 from the germline V gene are MGHRA and YSYEKL. This CDR3 is built from 18 residues. CDR3 in DNA: TGCGCCAGCAGCCAAGAGGGTCCGGGGACCCAGTACCAAGAGACCCAGTACTTC. Its translation is CASSQEGPGTQYQETQYF.

The chain links TRBV6-1 to TRBJ2-3; no firm D call. This CDR3 has 15 amino acids. Germline V lookup: CDR1 MNHNS, CDR2 SASEGT. Trimming took 5 bases from V and 5 from J, leaving 17 bases between them. The CDR3 protein is CASSTDLTGRDTQYF. In nucleotides, the CDR3 is TGTGCCAGCAGTACGGACCTTACTGGTAGAGATACGCAGTATTTT.

This clonotype was counted at least ten times. The V and J genes are TRBV2 and TRBJ1-2; no reliable D call. There are 11 residues in the CDR3. Per germline, CDR1 SNHLY and CDR2 FYNNEI. The V end lost 4 bases, the J end lost 4 bases, and 4 bases lay between the germline ends. The DNA for the CDR3 is TGTGCCAGCAGTGTCCGCTATGGCTACACCTTC. This gives the protein CASSVRYGYTF.

In its sample, this clonotype was seen many times. V gene TRBV20-1 combines with J gene TRBJ2-7, with D unresolved. With 0 bases removed from V and 2 bases from J, the gap between germline ends came to 20 bases. The CDR3 spans 17 residues. Looked up from germline, CDR1 is DFQATT and CDR2 is SNEGSKA (reference sequence). The CDR3: CSARDNPRAAPTYEQYF. The CDR3 nucleotides are TGCAGTGCTAGAGATAATCCCCGGGCTGCCCCAACCTACGAGCAGTACTTC.

The genes are TRBV7-8 and TRBJ2-1, with 9 bases aligning to TRBD2. The CDR3 spans 16 residues. Trimming removed 5 bases from V and 9 bases from J; junction bases left unmatched: 14. CDR1 SGHVS and CDR2 FQNEAQ come from the germline V gene. DNA for the CDR3: TGTGCCAGCAGCCTAGGGGGTAGCGGGAGTAGACGTGAGCAGTTCTTC. Translating it yields CASSLGGSGSRREQFF.

There are many counts of this clonotype. The chain employs TRBV10-3 and TRBJ2-3; 12 nucleotides match TRBD2. Germline lookup yields CDR1 ENHRY and CDR2 SYGVKD. The V gene end was trimmed by 3 bases and the J gene end by 4 bases; junction bases not matched to a gene: 5. There are 16 residues in the CDR3. The CDR3 loop is CAISDVLAGGPDTQYF. The CDR3 DNA sequence: TGTGCCATCAGTGACGTACTAGCGGGAGGACCAGATACGCAGTATTTT.

The chain has TRBV30 and TRBJ1-2, with D tentatively TRBD1 (6 bases). Germline CDR1 is GTSNPN and CDR2 is SVGIG (reference sequence). This CDR3 contains 14 residues. The V end lost 2 bases, the J end lost 8 bases, and 18 bases lay between the germline ends. The CDR3 region is CAWSNGWTVVGYTF. The DNA for the CDR3 is TGTGCCTGGAGTAACGGATGGACAGTGGTAGGCTACACCTTC.

This clonotype was found many times. The chain recombines TRBV11-2 with TRBJ1-1; D unclear. V was trimmed by 0 bases and J by 8 bases, leaving 13 bases between them. Germline V CDR1 and CDR2: SGHAT, FQNNGV. The CDR3 is 14 residues long. The DNA of the CDR3 is TGTGCCAGCAGCTTAGATAGGTGGGCAGACGAAGCTTTCTTT. It codes for CASSLDRWADEAFF.

This clonotype was seen many times. The chain recombines TRBV11-1 with TRBJ1-1; D perhaps matches TRBD1 (5 bases). The germline V gene has CDR1 SGHAT and CDR2 FQDESV (reference sequence). The CDR3 contains 13 residues. V lost 5 bases, J lost 2 bases, and 9 bases lay in between. CDR3 protein: CASSPRDNTEAFF. Written as DNA, the CDR3 is TGTGCCAGCAGCCCAAGGGACAACACTGAAGCTTTCTTT.

Only a few counts were recorded for this clonotype. This chain joins TRBV12-3 or TRBV12-4 and TRBJ1-1; D unclear. The ends were cut back, 3 bases at V and 5 bases at J, with 10 bases in the middle. The CDR3 is 13 residues long. CDR3 protein: CASSFEGWTEAFF. In DNA form, the CDR3 reads TGTGCCAGCAGTTTTGAAGGGTGGACTGAAGCTTTCTTT.

This clonotype was seen repeatedly, ten times or more. V usage is TRBV18 and J usage is TRBJ1-6, with D hard to call. CDR1 and CDR2 from the germline V gene are KGHSH and LQKENI. V lost 4 bases and J lost 6, with 7 bases in between. The CDR3 consists of 13 residues. The CDR3, as DNA: TGTGCCAGCTCACTACAGAGTAATTCACCCCTCCACTTT. This gives the protein CASSLQSNSPLHF.

This clonotype showed up many times. V and J are TRBV11-2 and TRBJ2-3; D is undetermined. The CDR3 is made up of 11 amino acids. Germline values: CDR1 SGHAT, CDR2 FQNNGV. V shed 1 base and J shed 7 bases, with 3 bases lying between them. The CDR3, as DNA: TGTGCCAGCAGCTTAGGACATACGCAGTATTTT. Protein product: CASSLGHTQYF.

The table lists this clonotype with a few counts. This chain uses TRBV7-9 with TRBJ2-7, with TRBD1 identical over 7 bases. Per the germline V gene, CDR1 is SEHNR and CDR2 is FQNEAQ (reference sequence). V gave up 5 bases and J gave up 1 base; unmatched junction bases: 11. The CDR3 is 16 amino acids. CDR3 sequence reads: CASSPPWTGISYEQYF. The CDR3 nucleotides are TGTGCCAGCAGCCCACCATGGACAGGAATTTCCTACGAGCAGTACTTC.

Notes on this clonotype: A much larger clonotype is one base distant, so this may be a read error. This chain links TRBV18 with TRBJ1-4; the D is unclear. The V gene lost 4 bases and the J gene lost 10 bases, with 28 bases spanning the gap. The CDR3 spans 18 residues. Germline CDR1 reads KGHSH; CDR2 reads LQKENI. CDR3 sequence (DNA): TGTGCCAGCTCACGATTACCTACGTCTCGTTTCGGGGATGGAAAACTGTTTTTT. Amino acid sequence: CASSRLPTSRFGDGKLFF.

This clonotype was counted at least ten times. The V gene is TRBV20-1, the J gene TRBJ2-7, with TRBD2 matching over 7 bases. CDR3 length equals 15 residues. Germline V CDR1 and CDR2: DFQATT, SNEGSKA (reference sequence). V shed 0 bases and J 5 bases; nucleotides not matched to a gene: 10. The CDR3 here is CSARDFAGVGDEQYF. The CDR3 DNA reads TGCAGTGCTAGAGATTTCGCGGGAGTGGGGGACGAGCAGTACTTC.

The V call is TRBV20-1, the J call TRBJ2-3, with 8 bases aligning to TRBD1. This CDR3 has 15 amino acids. The germline V gene has CDR1 DFQATT and CDR2 SNEGSKA (reference sequence). The ends lost 2 bases at V and 1 base at J; junction bases unmatched: 5. In nucleotides, the CDR3 is TGCAGTGCTAGATCAACAGGGGGAGGCACAGATACGCAGTATTTT. It yields the protein CSARSTGGGTDTQYF.

The J gene is TRBJ2-3, the V gene TRBV5-4, with D perhaps given as TRBD1 or TRBD2 (5 bases each). V lost 0 bases and J 6 bases, leaving 17 bases between the germline ends. Germline CDR1 and CDR2: SGHNT and YYREEE (reference sequence). CDR3 length: 16 amino acids. CDR3 region: CASSLAQGPLTDTQYF. CDR3 nucleotide sequence: TGTGCCAGCAGCTTGGCCCAGGGACCGCTCACGGATACGCAGTATTTT. The complete variable domain, with remaining parts taken from reference TRBV5-4 and TRBJ2-3, reads ETGVTQSPTHLIKTRGQQVTLRCSSQSGHNTVSWYQQALGQGPQFIFQYYREEENGRGNFPPRFSGLQFPNYSSELNVNALELDDSALYLCASSLAQGPLTDTQYFGPGTRLTVL.